This TCR beta chain emerged from a study of blood T cells in healthy people across ages (dated by TCRdb to the mid-2010s). The study in broad terms: In model experiments, template switching captured about one uniquely barcoded TCR beta cDNA molecule for every two T cells. Age-related changes in TCR beta repertoire diversity were measured in the study by deep sequencing normalized with unique cDNA molecular identifiers. The donors were divided into four age groups: young (average roughly 15 years), middle-aged (approximately 41), aged (approximately 62) and long-lived (about 84). To avoid experimental bias, donors of different ages were distributed randomly across sequencing lanes. Using the same blood draw, the study looked at two additional independent replicas of 1 million unique cDNA reads for two donors, one aged 18 to 30 and the other aged 80 or older. The paper as a whole reports these results and caveats: Compared with the aged group, the long-lived group had more naive CD4+ T cells, fewer expanded clones and increased TCR diversity, suggesting age selection. The percentage of naive T cells measured by flow cytometry correlated strongly with observed TCR beta diversity. Donor CMV infection status was unknown, potentially confounding age-related changes in expanded clonotypes. Conclusive comparison of naive and antigen-experienced compartments was prevented by the profiling of bulk unsorted PBMCs. Observed TCR beta diversity per million T cells fell roughly linearly with age, and a significant reduction was already apparent by age around 36. Estimates of total diversity based on one million sequenced T cells were regarded as lower bounds and as underestimates.

Systemically healthy Caucasian individuals from Russia, over 30 in total and aged about 6 to 90 years, were included as donors. About 10 milliliters of peripheral blood were drawn from each donor into EDTA-treated Vacutainer tubes. Ficoll-Paque density-gradient centrifugation was used to isolate PBMCs, with at least 6.5 million per sample. Total RNA, at least 5.5 micrograms per sample, was extracted from PBMCs with Trizol reagent. The percentages of naive CD45RAhigh/CD27high T cells were determined by flow cytometry on a PBMC aliquot from every donor. Libraries came from 5' RACE. Sequenced on an Illumina HiSeq 2500. The second PCR ran for about 6 to 12 cycles and used a J-beta primer mix along with a sample-barcoded 5' primer. A unique molecular identifier was introduced onto each TCR beta cDNA molecule by a template-switch 5' adaptor carrying 12 random nucleotides. Each sample yielded at least 3 million CDR3-containing paired-end reads. First-strand cDNA was synthesized from all RNA with the Mint cDNA synthesis kit, primed by a TRBC-specific oligonucleotide. Following uracil-DNA glycosylase treatment, a first 18-cycle PCR with universal primers M1SS and BC2_uni_R was performed on all cDNA. In the paper's pipeline: Normalization of each sample was performed by random selection of 1 million high-quality reads, each carrying a distinct molecular identifier. Reads sharing molecular identifiers were discarded rather than binned into consensus sequences. MiTCR, set to a Q25 quality threshold and the strictest error-elimination algorithm, was used for CDR3 identification, clonotype clustering and error correction. Lower-bound total TCR beta diversity was estimated with a nonparametric unseen species model using Euler transformation. TCRdb reworked the public reads: Q25 trimming with fastp, MiXCR clone assembly, productive beta chains retained. Each entry merges the rows of one CDR3 protein and shows their most common DNA and genes. The authors' filters were not applied to this entry. This sample comprises approximately 800,000 distinct CDR3 sequences, roughly 64% of them detected only once. The ten top clones hold about 20% of the sample.

With regard to this clonotype: Which antigen it targets is not known. No base quality values were provided; no much bigger clone lies one nucleotide off.

The receptor comes from a man younger than 45 in good health. Material: blood.

The sequenced DNA is TGTGCCATCAGGAAGGGGCAACCCGACTACGAGCAGTACTTC. It encodes CAIRKGQPDYEQYF. This sequence uses TRBV10-3 and TRBJ2-7; possibly the D gene is TRBD1, per 5 matching bases. V loses 6 bases of germline sequence and J loses 3 bases, and the interval between the two ends is 15 bases. There are 14 amino acids in the CDR3, from cysteine to phenylalanine inclusive. The only DNA kept is the CDR3, 42 bases in frame from the first base. Based on the germline V gene, the CDR1 and CDR2 sequences are ENHRY and SYGVKD.